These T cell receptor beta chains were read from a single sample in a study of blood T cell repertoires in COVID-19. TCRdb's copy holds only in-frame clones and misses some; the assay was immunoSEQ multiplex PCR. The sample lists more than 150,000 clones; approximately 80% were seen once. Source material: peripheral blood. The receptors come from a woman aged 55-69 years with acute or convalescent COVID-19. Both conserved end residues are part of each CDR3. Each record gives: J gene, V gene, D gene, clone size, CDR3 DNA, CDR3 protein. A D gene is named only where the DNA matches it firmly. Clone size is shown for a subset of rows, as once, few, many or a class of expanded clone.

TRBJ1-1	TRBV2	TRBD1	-	TGTGCCAGCAGTGAAGCCACTGGGGGACAGCTAGTCACTGAAGCTTTCTTT	CASSEATGGQLVTEAFF
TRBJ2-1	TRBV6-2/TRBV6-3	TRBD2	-	TGTGCCAGCAGTTACTCGCTAGCGGGGATCTACAATGAGCAGTTCTTC	CASSYSLAGIYNEQFF
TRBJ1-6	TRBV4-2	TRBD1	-	TGTGCCAGCAGCCACTCATTAGACAGGGGGGATTCACCCCTCCACTTT	CASSHSLDRGDSPLHF
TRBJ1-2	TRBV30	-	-	TGTGCCTGGAGGCCGGCCAGGGGCTACACCTTC	CAWRPARGYTF
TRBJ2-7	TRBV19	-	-	TGTGCCAGTAGTAGGGCAGGGAACTACGAGCAGTACTTC	CASSRAGNYEQYF
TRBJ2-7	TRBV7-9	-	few	TGTGCCAGCAGCTTGACAGGAGGTCTCTCCGAGCAGTACTTC	CASSLTGGLSEQYF
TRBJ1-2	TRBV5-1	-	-	TGCGCCAGCAGCTCCGGACTGAATTATGGCTACACCTTC	CASSSGLNYGYTF
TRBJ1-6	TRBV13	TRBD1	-	TGTGCCAGCAGCACCGGGACAGGGGATAATTCACCCCTCCACTTT	CASSTGTGDNSPLHF
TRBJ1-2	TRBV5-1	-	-	TGCGCCAGCAGCGCCCTAACAGGGAACTATGGCTACACCTTC	CASSALTGNYGYTF
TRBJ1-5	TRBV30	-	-	TGTGCCTGGAGTCTATCCTCCAGCAATCAGCCCCAGCATTTT	CAWSLSSSNQPQHF
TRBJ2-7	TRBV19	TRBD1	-	TGTGCCAGTAGTCTCGTCGGACAGGGTCCTGCCTACGAGCAGTACTTC	CASSLVGQGPAYEQYF
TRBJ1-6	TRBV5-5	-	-	TGTGCCAGCAGTCCCTTGGTGGGGGGCTCCTATAATTCACCCCTCCACTTT	CASSPLVGGSYNSPLHF
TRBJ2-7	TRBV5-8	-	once	TGTGCCAGCAGCTCCCGCGGACAGATCTACGAGCAGTACTTC	CASSSRGQIYEQYF
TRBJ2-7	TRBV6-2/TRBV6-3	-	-	TGTGCCAGCAGTTACCTCGGCAGGTCACCCTACGAGCAGTACTTC	CASSYLGRSPYEQYF
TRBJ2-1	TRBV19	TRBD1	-	TGTGCCAGTCGGGACAGGGGAAGGGGCAATGAGCAGTTCTTC	CASRDRGRGNEQFF
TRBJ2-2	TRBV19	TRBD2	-	TGTGCCAGTAGTCGGAGCCAGCGGGGGGTTGGGAACACCGGGGAGCTGTTTTTT	CASSRSQRGVGNTGELFF
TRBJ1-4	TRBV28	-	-	TGTGCCAGCTCCCCCGGGGGAGCAACTAATGAAAAACTGTTTTTT	CASSPGGATNEKLFF
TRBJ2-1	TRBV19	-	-	TGTGCCAGTAGTATCTCGGGGTCACAGGGTTACAATGAGCAGTTCTTC	CASSISGSQGYNEQFF
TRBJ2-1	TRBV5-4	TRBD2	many	TGTGCCAGTTGGAGCGGGGGTAACGGGGGAAATGAGCAGTTCTTC	CASWSGGNGGNEQFF
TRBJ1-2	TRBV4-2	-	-	TGTGCCAGCAGCCAAGATTACAGGGTAGGCTACACCTTC	CASSQDYRVGYTF
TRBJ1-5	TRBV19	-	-	TGTGCCAGTAGTACCTATACCAATCAGCCCCAGCATTTT	CASSTYTNQPQHF
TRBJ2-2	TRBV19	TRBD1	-	TGTGCCAGTAGTGCAGGGACAGGGGGGATCGGGGAGCTGTTTTTT	CASSAGTGGIGELFF
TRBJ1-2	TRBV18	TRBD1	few	TGTGCCAGCTCACAGGGACAGGGGATTTACTATGGCTACACCTTC	CASSQGQGIYYGYTF